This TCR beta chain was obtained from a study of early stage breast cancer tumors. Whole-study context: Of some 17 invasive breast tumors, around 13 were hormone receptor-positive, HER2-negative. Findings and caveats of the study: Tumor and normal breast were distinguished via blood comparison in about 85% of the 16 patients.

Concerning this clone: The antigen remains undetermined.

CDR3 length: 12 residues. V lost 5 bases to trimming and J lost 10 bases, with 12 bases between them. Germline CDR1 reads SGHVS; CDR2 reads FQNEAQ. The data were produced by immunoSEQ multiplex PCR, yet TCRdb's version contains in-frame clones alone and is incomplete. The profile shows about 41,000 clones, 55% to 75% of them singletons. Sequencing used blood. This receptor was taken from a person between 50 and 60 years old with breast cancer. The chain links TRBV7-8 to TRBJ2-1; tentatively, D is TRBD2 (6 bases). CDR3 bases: TGTGCCAGCAGCCTTAAACGGGGGGAGCAGTTCTTC. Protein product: CASSLKRGEQFF.